This T cell receptor (beta chain) appears in the sequencing data of a study of T cells after yellow fever vaccination. Production of TCR cDNA was by 5'RACE template switching, which also added a universal primer site and UMIs. TCRdb analysed the 5' RACE reads with MiXCR anew, one entry per CDR3 protein. In the table there are 450,000 to 650,000 distinct CDR3 sequences, roughly 12% of which are singletons. Study results and caveats: Detected again after the booster were most primary-vaccination clones, at almost 97% CD4 and approximately 85% CD8. Repertoires sorted by FACS could include abundant clonotypes that are contaminants from the bulk population.

Note on this clonotype: The antigen is undetermined.

The sequence derives from a man between 25 and 39 years old who received the YFV17D yellow fever vaccine. Sequencing used PBMCs, obtained on the day of the yellow fever booster vaccination.

The CDR3 is CASTAGGYQETQYF. CDR3 DNA sequence: TGCGCCAGCACTGCAGGGGGGTACCAAGAGACCCAGTACTTC. The V and J genes are TRBV5-1 and TRBJ2-5, with D perhaps TRBD1 (7 bases). With 6 bases removed from V and 0 bases from J, the gap between germline ends came to 12 bases. This CDR3 spans 14 amino acids. Per the germline V gene, CDR1 is SGHRS and CDR2 is YFSETQ.